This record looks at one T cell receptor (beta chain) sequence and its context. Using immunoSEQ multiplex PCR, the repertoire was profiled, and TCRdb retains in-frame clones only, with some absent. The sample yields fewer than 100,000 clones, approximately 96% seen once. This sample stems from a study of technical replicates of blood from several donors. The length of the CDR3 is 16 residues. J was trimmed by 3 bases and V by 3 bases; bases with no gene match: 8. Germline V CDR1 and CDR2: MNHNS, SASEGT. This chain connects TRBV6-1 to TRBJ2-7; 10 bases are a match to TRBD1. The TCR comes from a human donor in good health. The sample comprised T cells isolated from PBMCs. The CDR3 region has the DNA TGTGCCAGCAGTGAGACGGGGACAGGGGCTGTCTACGAGCAGTACTTC. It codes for CASSETGTGAVYEQYF.